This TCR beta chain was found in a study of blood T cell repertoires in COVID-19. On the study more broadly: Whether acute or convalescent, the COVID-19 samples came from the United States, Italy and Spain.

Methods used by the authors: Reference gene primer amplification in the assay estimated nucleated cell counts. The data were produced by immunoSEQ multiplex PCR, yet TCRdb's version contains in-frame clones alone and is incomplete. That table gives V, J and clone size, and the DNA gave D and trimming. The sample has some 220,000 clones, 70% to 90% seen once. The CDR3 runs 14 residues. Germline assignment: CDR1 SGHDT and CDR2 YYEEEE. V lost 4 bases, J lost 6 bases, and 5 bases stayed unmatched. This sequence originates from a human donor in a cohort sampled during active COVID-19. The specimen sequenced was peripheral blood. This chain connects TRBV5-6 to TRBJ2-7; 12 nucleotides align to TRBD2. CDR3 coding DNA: TGTGCCAGCAGCCTAGCGGGAGGGCCGGGCGAGCAGTACTTC. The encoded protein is CASSLAGGPGEQYF.